This T cell receptor beta chain was found in a study of cytomegalovirus exposure and HLA in healthy donors (dated by TCRdb to 2016 to 2017). Background on the whole study: A later analysis indicated that the 90 to 150 validation repertoires were generated on the platform also employed for the 600 to 750 repertoires of the first cohort. Besides the first cohort of around 670 subjects, a separate validation cohort made up of roughly 120 different subjects was used. High-throughput TCR immunosequencing, statistical association of individual TCRs with disease status, and machine learning were combined to predict cytomegalovirus infection status. The study was designed to test whether signatures of past pathogen exposure could be identified by cataloging public T cell receptors.

As regards this clone: Its binding antigen is unknown. No clone much larger than this one lies a single base away; base qualities are absent.

The library was obtained by the immunoSEQ multiplex PCR assay. In the paper's pipeline: A statistical classification framework was built to diagnose cytomegalovirus status from the catalog of TCR beta chain sequences. Drawn from immuneACCESS, this table holds only the in-frame rearrangements with V and J called that TCRdb kept. Clones are partly lost; checked studies trace under half to an unresolved V gene and leave the rest unexplained. D and trimming come from the DNA, and the V and J calls and clone size come from that table. The sample table contains 110,000 or so clones; only one count was recorded for almost 96% of them. The ten top clones hold 0.67% of the sample. The donors were included in the validation cohort of 100 to 150 subjects, a group kept apart from the roughly 690-subject first cohort. The CDR3 sequence holds 17 residues, the cysteine and phenylalanine included. The DNA shown is the 51-base CDR3, in frame from base 1. Trimming takes 1 base from V and 0 bases from J, and the germline ends sit 15 bases apart. Looking up the germline V gene yields CDR1 SGHAT and CDR2 FQNNGV.

What the research found in general, with its limitations: Most TCR sequences were seen in very few donors, while some public TCRs were found in many individuals. The study gave a list of 150 to 200 TCR beta chains associated with cytomegalovirus. A later analysis had no HLA typing for the validation cohort, so co-occurrence there was scored across all 130 or so repertoires. Of the cluster scores, roughly 95% were above 0 in a later analysis, which found that TCRs clustered in the first cohort also tended to co-occur in the 95 to 150 validation repertoires. In vitro tests confirmed that a few of the cytomegalovirus-associated TCR beta chains recognize cytomegalovirus antigens. According to the authors, the approach could potentially be generalized to other disease states and immunological phenotypes. In both the original and validation cohorts, the classifier was reported to diagnose cytomegalovirus status with high specificity and sensitivity.

The chain couples TRBV11-2 to TRBJ1-1; perhaps TRBD1 is the D gene, with 5 bases matching. The sequence was obtained from a woman aged 18-30 years in good health and CMV-seronegative. Sequencing input: PBMCs. The CDR3 region has the sequence CASSLVGLDRMNTEAFF. The nucleotide sequence reads TGTGCCAGCAGCTTAGTGGGCCTAGACAGAATGAACACTGAAGCTTTCTTT.